These 25 T cell receptor beta chains came from one sample sequenced in a study of cytomegalovirus exposure and HLA in healthy donors. Libraries were prepared by immunoSEQ multiplex PCR; TCRdb keeps only in-frame clonotypes and omits some of them. The profile shows tens of thousands of clones, approximately 86% of them singletons. The sequenced sample was PBMCs. The receptor source for this set is a man younger than 45 in good health and CMV-seronegative.

V usage is TRBV4-3 and J usage is TRBJ1-5; no clear D gene. The length of the CDR3 is 15 residues. Germline loops: CDR1 LGHNA, CDR2 YSLEER. Trimming took 4 bases from V and 3 from J, leaving 13 bases between them. The CDR3 nucleotides are TGCGCCAGCAGCCCTAATCGTTATTTCAATCAGCCCCAGCATTTT. Protein sequence: CASSPNRYFNQPQHF.

V gene TRBV27 combines with J gene TRBJ1-6; TRBD1 matches at 10 bases. CDR3 length: 15 amino acids. Germline lookup yields CDR1 MNHEY and CDR2 SMNVEV (reference sequence). The V segment lost 5 bases and the J segment 10 bases; nucleotides outside the gene matches: 8. This CDR3 reads CASSTRQGARSPLHF. CDR3 bases: TGTGCCAGCAGTACTCGACAGGGGGCAAGGTCACCCCTCCACTTT.

This clone was detected only once. CDR3: CASSYVGGLADNEQFF. The CDR3 DNA follows: TGTGCCAGCAGTTACGTCGGGGGACTAGCGGACAATGAGCAGTTCTTC. The chain couples TRBV6-5 to TRBJ2-1, with TRBD2 matching 11 bases. The CDR3 extends over 16 amino acids. V was pared by 2 bases and J by 5 bases, with 5 bases of the junction left unmatched. The germline V gene encodes CDR1 MNHEY and CDR2 SVGAGI.

The chain has TRBV4-1 and TRBJ2-3, with 10 bases fitting TRBD1. This CDR3 comprises 14 residues. The germline V gene encodes CDR1 MGHRA and CDR2 YSYEKL. Trimming cost V 4 bases and J 4 bases; bases outside gene matches: 2. The CDR3 protein is CASSRTGGADTQYF. The CDR3 coding sequence is TGCGCCAGCAGCCGGACAGGGGGGGCAGATACGCAGTATTTT.

This sequence joins TRBV4-1 and TRBJ2-5, with 7 bases identical to TRBD1. The V and J ends lost 0 bases and 1 base, in that order; junction bases with no gene match: 8. The CDR3 extends over 17 amino acids. Looked up from germline, CDR1 is MGHRA and CDR2 is YSYEKL. The CDR3 DNA follows: TGCGCCAGCAGCCAAGATAGAGCCGGGACAGCCCAAGAGACCCAGTACTTC. It encodes CASSQDRAGTAQETQYF.

CDR3 nucleotide sequence: TGTGCCAGCAGACTGGGACATTACACTGAAGCTTTCTTT. Translation gives CASRLGHYTEAFF. The rearrangement joins TRBV2 to TRBJ1-1, with D perhaps TRBD1 (6 bases). The germline V gene has CDR1 SNHLY and CDR2 FYNNEI. This CDR3 is 13 amino acids long. Trimming took off 6 bases at V and 3 bases at J, with 11 bases between the two ends.

Only a few counts were recorded for this clone. The V gene is TRBV4-1, the J gene TRBJ1-5; tentative D call: TRBD1 (6 bases). The CDR3 is made up of 16 amino acids. Trimming shortened V by 4 bases and J by 1 base, and 14 bases separated the two germline ends. Germline V lookup: CDR1 MGHRA, CDR2 YSYEKL. The CDR3 is CASSPRTVMSNQPQHF. The CDR3 nucleotides read TGCGCCAGCAGCCCAAGGACAGTCATGAGCAATCAGCCCCAGCATTTT.

The V gene is TRBV2, the J gene TRBJ1-1; 7 bases fit TRBD1. The CDR3 length is 12 residues. Germline-derived CDR1 and CDR2 are SNHLY and FYNNEI. The ends lost 7 bases at V and 5 bases at J; junction bases unmatched: 4. CDR3 residues: CASNRGGTEAFF. CDR3 nucleotide sequence: TGTGCCAGCAACAGGGGAGGTACTGAAGCTTTCTTT.

This clone was observed a few times. The chain joins TRBV7-2 to TRBJ2-7, with 15 bases aligning to TRBD2. The CDR3 spans 15 residues. CDR1 is SGHTA, CDR2 FQGNSA, per germline. After removal of 5 bases from V and 2 bases from J, the junction contained 1 base not matched to a gene. In DNA, the CDR3 is TGTGCCAGCAGCGGGACTAGCGGGGGGACCTACGAGCAGTACTTC. This encodes CASSGTSGGTYEQYF.

To note about this clone: A junction end diverges from the germline sequence, so it may reflect a read error. The rearrangement links TRBV7-7 to TRBJ2-5, with 9 nucleotides matching TRBD2. Germline lookup yields CDR1 SSHAT and CDR2 FNYEAQ (reference sequence). The CDR3 is made up of 17 amino acids. The CDR3 nucleotides are TGTGCTAGCAGCTTATCTAGCGGGATGAGTTTCGGAGAGACCCAGTACTTC. Translating it yields CASSLSSGMSFGETQYF.

This sequence joins TRBV7-2 and TRBJ1-6; D is uncertain. This CDR3 is built from 15 residues. Deletions cut 5 bases from V and 9 bases from J, with 17 bases between. Germline V gene lookup returns CDR1 SGHTA and CDR2 FQGNSA. The CDR3 DNA reads TGTGCCAGCAGCCCAGACGTGGGAGCGCGTTCACCCCTCCACTTT. Residues: CASSPDVGARSPLHF.

V and J are TRBV4-1 and TRBJ1-5; TRBD1 agrees at 7 bases. Germline V gene data show CDR1 as MGHRA and CDR2 as YSYEKL. J gave up 4 bases and V 0 bases, and 3 bases lay outside the gene matches. The CDR3 consists of 15 residues. CDR3 in DNA: TGCGCCAGCAGCCAAGATGGGGACAGAAATCAGCCCCAGCATTTT. Its translation: CASSQDGDRNQPQHF.

This chain joins TRBV19 and TRBJ1-1; D uncertain. Germline V gene sequence: CDR1 LNHDA, CDR2 SQIVND (reference sequence). The CDR3 sequence is 13 residues long. Trimming took off 2 bases at V and 0 bases at J, with 4 bases between the two ends. CDR3 in amino acids: CASSISVNTEAFF. For the CDR3, the DNA is TGTGCCAGTAGTATATCAGTGAACACTGAAGCTTTCTTT.

The V and J genes are TRBV4-2 and TRBJ1-1; D may be TRBD1 (6 bases). Trimming removed 6 bases from V and 5 bases from J, with 16 bases in between. CDR3 length equals 14 residues. Germline lookup yields CDR1 LGHNA and CDR2 YNFKEQ. The CDR3 DNA follows: TGTGCCAGCAGTACCCTGGGGGGGCAGACTGAAGCTTTCTTT. Its protein is CASSTLGGQTEAFF.

This chain connects TRBV5-5 to TRBJ1-2, with D maybe TRBD1 (6 bases). This CDR3 is built from 15 residues. The germline V gene has CDR1 SGHKS and CDR2 YYEKEE (reference sequence). The V gene lost 3 bases and the J gene lost 5 bases, with 17 bases spanning the gap. CDR3 sequence: CASSWRTVLGYGYTF. The DNA for the CDR3 is TGTGCCAGCAGCTGGAGGACAGTTCTGGGGTATGGCTACACCTTC.

The gene calls are TRBV7-9 and TRBJ1-3; perhaps TRBD1 as D (6 bases). The length of the CDR3 is 15 residues. Germline CDR1 reads SEHNR; CDR2 reads FQNEAQ (reference sequence). V was clipped by 1 base and J by 0 bases, with 7 bases between them. The CDR3 loop is CASSLGQDSGNTIYF. For the CDR3, the DNA is TGTGCCAGCAGCTTAGGACAGGACTCTGGAAACACCATATATTTT.

This clone has a single count. The chain links TRBV7-2 to TRBJ1-2; 8 bases align to TRBD1. Per the germline V gene, CDR1 is SGHTA and CDR2 is FQGNSA. J was trimmed by 5 bases and V by 5 bases; bases with no gene match: 10. The CDR3 spans 15 residues. CDR3 residues: CASSPTGQGQYGYTF. Here the CDR3 DNA reads TGTGCCAGCAGCCCGACCGGACAGGGACAATATGGCTACACCTTC.

The chain carries TRBV6-6 and TRBJ2-3; 8 bases are a match to TRBD2. From germline, CDR1 is MNHNY and CDR2 SVGAGI (reference sequence). The length of the CDR3 is 14 residues. J gave up 4 bases and V 6 bases, and 6 bases lay outside the gene matches. The CDR3 nucleotides read TGTGCCAGCAGGCGGGGGGCCGAATCAGATACGCAGTATTTT. This encodes CASRRGAESDTQYF.

This clone was counted once. The chain couples TRBV4-1 to TRBJ1-5; D possibly corresponds to TRBD1 (5 bases). The CDR3 covers 16 residues. The germline V and J ends were trimmed by 3 bases and 2 bases, with 14 bases remaining between them. Per germline, CDR1 MGHRA and CDR2 YSYEKL. As DNA, the CDR3 is TGCGCCAGCAGCCAGGGGGGGATTCTAGGCAATCAGCCCCAGCATTTT. It is translated as CASSQGGILGNQPQHF.

This sequence joins TRBV2 and TRBJ2-2; D may be TRBD1 (5 bases). Looked up from germline, CDR1 is SNHLY and CDR2 is FYNNEI. V was pared by 11 bases and J by 4 bases, with 17 bases between. The CDR3 length is 14 residues. DNA for the CDR3: TGTGCCTCTAAAAAGGGGCAAACCACCGGGGAGCTGTTTTTT. This gives the protein CASKKGQTTGELFF.

V is TRBV5-1 and J is TRBJ2-1, with a possible D match to TRBD2 (7 bases). Germline CDR1 and CDR2: SGHRS and YFSETQ. V was shortened by 5 bases and J by 3 bases, with 15 bases between the two germline ends. The CDR3 sequence is 15 residues long. The CDR3 spells CASREGGAFYNEQFF. CDR3 sequence (DNA): TGCGCCAGCAGAGAGGGGGGGGCCTTCTACAATGAGCAGTTCTTC.

This clone was counted only a few times. This chain joins TRBV4-3 and TRBJ2-6, with 9 bases identical to TRBD1. The J segment lost 3 bases and the V segment lost 2 bases, leaving 5 bases of the junction unmatched. CDR1 and CDR2 (germline): LGHNA, YSLEER. The CDR3 sequence is 17 residues long. The CDR3 is CASSQTGGASGANVLTF. DNA of the CDR3: TGCGCCAGCAGCCAAACAGGGGGCGCAAGTGGGGCCAACGTCCTGACTTTC.

V gene TRBV18 combines with J gene TRBJ2-5; possibly TRBD1 for D (6 bases). The CDR3 contains 14 residues. Per germline, CDR1 KGHSH and CDR2 LQKENI. Trimming left V 6 bases short and J 5 bases short, with 16 bases between. Here the CDR3 reads CASSPPGGRETQYF. DNA for the CDR3: TGTGCCAGCTCCCCCCCTGGGGGCCGGGAGACCCAGTACTTC.

The chain links TRBV30 to TRBJ1-2; D might be TRBD1 (5 bases). The CDR3 spans 14 residues. Trimming shortened V by 1 base and J by 4 bases, and 13 bases separated the two germline ends. The germline CDR1 and CDR2 sequences are GTSNPN and SVGIG (reference sequence). Here the CDR3 DNA reads TGTGCCTGGAGTGAGGCAGGGACTGGCTATGGCTACACCTTC. The encoded protein is CAWSEAGTGYGYTF. The entire variable domain, with the rest obtained from reference TRBV30 and TRBJ1-2, is as follows: SQTIHQWPATLVQPVGSPLSLECTVEGTSNPNLYWYRQAAGRGLQLLFYSVGIGQISSEVPQNLSASRPQDRQFILSSKKLLLSDSGFYLCAWSEAGTGYGYTFGSGTRLTVV.

The chain uses TRBV6-1 and TRBJ2-3; maybe TRBD2 (7 bases). The germline gives CDR1 MNHNS, CDR2 SASEGT. The CDR3 loop spans 15 amino acids. V lost 5 bases and J lost 4, with 16 bases in between. DNA of the CDR3: TGTGCCAGCAGTCCCCAGAAGGGGGGGGCAGATACGCAGTATTTT. Translating it yields CASSPQKGGADTQYF.